This record looks at one T cell receptor beta chain sequence and its context. The record originates from a study of blood T cell repertoires in COVID-19. Clones were read by immunoSEQ multiplex PCR, and TCRdb kept only the in-frame ones, dropping some. The sample has 95,000 to 150,000 clones; roughly 84% are singletons. Participant-reported clinical history was the basis for cohort assignment. Per germline, CDR1 MDHEN and CDR2 SYDVKM. The CDR3 is 15 amino acids. Trimming cost V 3 bases and J 5 bases; bases outside gene matches: 4. Sequencing used PBMCs or T cells enriched from blood (not recorded which). The V gene is TRBV28, the J gene TRBJ1-6; 7 bases are a match to TRBD1. This TCR derives from a woman aged 25 to 45 who had recovered from COVID-19. The CDR3 region is CASSFIQGNNSPLHF. The CDR3, as DNA: TGTGCCAGCAGTTTCATACAGGGGAATAATTCACCCCTCCACTTT.